Following are 6 T cell receptor beta chains from one sample sequenced in a study of regulatory T cells in long-lasting Graves disease. This sample's time point: newly diagnosed GD, antithyroid drugs for less than 3 months. RNA extracted from PBMCs served as the sequencing template. CDR3-region Arm-PCR and iRepertoire HTBI primers produced the TCR beta libraries. TCRdb reprocessed the multiplex PCR reads via MiXCR and lists one record per CDR3 protein. Here the sample spans around 450,000 distinct CDR3 sequences, 15% being singletons. These data also formed part of another study, on T cells in Graves' hyperthyroidism and ophthalmopathy.

Material: peripheral blood mononuclear cells (PBMCs), obtained at new diagnosis, from a patient treated with antithyroid drugs. Source of these receptors: a middle-aged woman with Graves disease.

A few counts support this clonotype. V gene TRBV20-1 combines with J gene TRBJ2-3; 9 bases are a match to TRBD1. J lost 3 bases, V lost 5 bases, and 3 bases had no gene match. CDR1 and CDR2 from the germline V gene are DFQATT and SNEGSKA (reference sequence). This CDR3 has 13 amino acids. This chain's CDR3 is CSADRGRTDTQYF. In DNA form, the CDR3 reads TGCAGTGCTGACAGGGGGAGAACAGATACGCAGTATTTT.

This clonotype turned up a few times. This sequence may be a read error, since a much larger clone differs from it by one base. V and J are TRBV30 and TRBJ2-7; D unresolved. There are 14 residues in the CDR3. CDR1 GTSNPN and CDR2 SVGIG come from the germline V gene (reference sequence). CDR3 DNA sequence: TGTGCCTGGAGTGTACGTGATGTAAGCCACGAGCCGTACTTC. Translated, it gives CAWSVRDVSHEPYF. The full variable domain, its missing parts supplied by reference TRBV30 and TRBJ2-7, is SQTIHQWPATLVQPVGSPLSLECTVEGTSNPNLYWYRQAAGRGLQLLFYSVGIGQISSEVPQNLSASRPQDRQFILSSKKLLLSDSGFYLCAWSVRDVSHEPYFGPGTRLTVT.

This clonotype was counted at least ten times. The rearrangement uses TRBV7-9 and TRBJ2-1; 8 positions match TRBD2. Germline CDR1 is SEHNR and CDR2 is FQNEAQ (reference sequence). This CDR3 is 18 amino acids long. Trimming cost V 2 bases and J 0 bases; bases outside gene matches: 9. The CDR3 reads CASSLQGLEYDSYNEQFF. CDR3 DNA: TGTGCCAGCAGCTTACAGGGACTAGAGTACGACTCCTACAATGAGCAGTTCTTC.

The chain carries TRBV28 and TRBJ2-5, with a weak D call TRBD1 (5 bases). Trimming took off 4 bases at V and 9 bases at J, with 33 bases between the two ends. Germline values: CDR1 MDHEN, CDR2 SYDVKM. This CDR3 comprises 19 residues. This CDR3 reads CASSSQGTHQETKVEAQYF. The CDR3 nucleotides are TGTGCCAGCAGTTCCCAGGGCACTCACCAAGAGACAAAGGTCGAGGCCCAGTACTTC.

This clonotype was detected ten times or more. The chain couples TRBV28 to TRBJ1-5, with no clear D. With 5 bases removed from V and 7 bases from J, the gap between germline ends came to 6 bases. The CDR3 is 11 amino acids. Germline loops: CDR1 MDHEN, CDR2 SYDVKM. DNA of the CDR3: TGTGCCAGCAGTAGCCCGCAGCCCCAGCATTTT. This codes for CASSSPQPQHF.

The sample holds a few counts of this clonotype. The chain is built from TRBV7-9 and TRBJ2-5, with D perhaps TRBD2 (6 bases). The CDR3 spans 15 residues. Germline V gene sequence: CDR1 SEHNR, CDR2 FQNEAQ (reference sequence). Trimming pared 6 bases from V and 6 bases from J, leaving 20 bases between. The CDR3 DNA is TGTGCCAGCAGTCCTCGCGGGGCTGACGGGAAGACCCAGTACTTC. It codes for CASSPRGADGKTQYF.